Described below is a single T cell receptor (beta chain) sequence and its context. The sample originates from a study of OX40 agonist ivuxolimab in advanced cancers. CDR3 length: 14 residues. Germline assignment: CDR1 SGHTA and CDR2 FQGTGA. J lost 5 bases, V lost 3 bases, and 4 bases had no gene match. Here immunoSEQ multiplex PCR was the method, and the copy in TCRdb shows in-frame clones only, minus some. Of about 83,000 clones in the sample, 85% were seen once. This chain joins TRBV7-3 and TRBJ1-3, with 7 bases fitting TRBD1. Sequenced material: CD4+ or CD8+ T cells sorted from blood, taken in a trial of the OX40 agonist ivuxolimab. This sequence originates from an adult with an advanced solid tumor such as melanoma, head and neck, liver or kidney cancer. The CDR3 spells CASSLTGLRNTIYF. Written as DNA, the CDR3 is TGTGCCAGCAGCTTGACAGGGTTGAGAAACACCATATATTTT.